These T cell receptor beta chains were read from a single sample in a study of regulatory T cells in long-lasting Graves disease. TCRdb analysed the multiplex PCR reads with MiXCR anew, one entry per CDR3 protein. The sample carries about 530,000 distinct CDR3 sequences, 15% to 20% recorded once. This sample was also put to use in a study of T cells in Graves' hyperthyroidism and ophthalmopathy.

The sample was peripheral blood mononuclear cells (PBMCs), taken at new diagnosis, from a patient treated with antithyroid drugs. The receptors derive from a middle-aged woman with Graves disease. CDR3s include the opening cysteine and the closing phenylalanine or tryptophan. The D gene is left open where the match is weak.

v_gene	j_gene	len	d_gene	CDR3aa
TRBV7-9	TRBJ1-2	14	TRBD1	CASSFSTGSYGYTF
TRBV20-1	TRBJ2-2	15	TRBD2	CSARDERGGAGELFF
TRBV6-4	TRBJ2-2	13	-	CASSAGDTGELFF
TRBV6-1	TRBJ1-1	14	-	CASNLMAENTEAFF
TRBV24-1	TRBJ2-1	16	TRBD2	CATSDPSGGYCNEQFF
TRBV2	TRBJ2-3	18	TRBD2	CASSPTPLSGTSTDTQYF
TRBV3-1	TRBJ2-1	19	TRBD2	CASSQGASYSSGGRSEQFF
TRBV2	TRBJ1-5	15	-	CATNRDGGVNQPQHF
TRBV3-1	TRBJ1-1	12	-	CASSQALSEAFF
TRBV7-9	TRBJ2-6	17	-	CASSFRLPSSGANVLTF
TRBV30	TRBJ1-1	14	-	CAWSPGRVNTEAFF
TRBV6-2/TRBV6-3	TRBJ1-2	13	-	CASSYAPDYGYTF
TRBV12-3/TRBV12-4	TRBJ1-2	16	-	CASSPLEFRNNYGYTF
TRBV19	TRBJ1-4	15	-	CASSSEGRNTEKLFF
TRBV12-3/TRBV12-4	TRBJ1-4	13	-	CASNGQINEKLFF
TRBV7-8	TRBJ2-3	14	-	CASSLEGWADTQYF
TRBV28	TRBJ2-7	15	-	CASSLPTGRTYEQYF
TRBV11-1	TRBJ2-3	18	TRBD2	CASSQSGVASGGTDTQYF
TRBV10-3	TRBJ1-6	13	TRBD1	CAINGQGNSPLHF
TRBV6-5	TRBJ2-2	14	-	CASSYSRDTGELFF
TRBV11-2	TRBJ1-2	14	TRBD1	CASSLAPTGNGYTF
TRBV5-1	TRBJ2-7	17	TRBD1	CASSSTLHRGTPYEQYF
TRBV19	TRBJ1-1	14	-	CASSIIAGNTEAFF